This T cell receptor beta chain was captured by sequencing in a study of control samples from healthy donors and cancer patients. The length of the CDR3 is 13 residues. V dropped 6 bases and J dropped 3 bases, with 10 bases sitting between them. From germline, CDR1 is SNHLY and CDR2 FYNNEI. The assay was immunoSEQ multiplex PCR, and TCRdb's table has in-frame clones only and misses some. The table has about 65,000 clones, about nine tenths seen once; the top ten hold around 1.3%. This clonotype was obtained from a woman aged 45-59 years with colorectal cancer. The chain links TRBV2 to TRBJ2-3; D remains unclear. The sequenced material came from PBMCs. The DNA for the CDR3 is TGTGCCAGCAGGAGGTCGAGGACAGATACGCAGTATTTT. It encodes CASRRSRTDTQYF.